Following are 12 T cell receptor beta chains from one sample sequenced in a study of blood T cell repertoires in COVID-19. This table comes from immunoSEQ multiplex PCR, and its TCRdb copy is limited to in-frame clones, with some not included. The sample has roughly 320,000 clones, 85% seen once; the top ten hold 7.2%. The source material was peripheral blood. Every receptor here comes from a human donor in a cohort sampled during active COVID-19.

This chain joins TRBV2 and TRBJ1-1; D is unresolved. V was shortened by 2 bases and J by 7 bases, with 14 bases between the two germline ends. The CDR3 totals 14 residues. Germline V gene sequence: CDR1 SNHLY, CDR2 FYNNEI. As DNA, the CDR3 is TGTGCCAGCAGTGAAAGAATCGGACTGGTTGAAGCTTTCTTT. As protein: CASSERIGLVEAFF.

The CDR3 region has the DNA TGTGCCATCAGTGGGGACAGTATGAACACTGAAGCTTTCTTT. It is translated as CAISGDSMNTEAFF. The V call is TRBV10-3, the J call TRBJ1-1; TRBD1 aligns across 7 bases. The CDR3 loop spans 14 amino acids. Germline trimming cut 4 bases from V and 0 bases from J; bases unmatched to any gene: 2. Germline V gene data show CDR1 as ENHRY and CDR2 as SYGVKD.

The genes are TRBV19 and TRBJ2-7; 9 bases are shared with TRBD1. V dropped 6 bases and J dropped 2; count of bases not matched to a gene: 14. This CDR3 region has 17 residues. Germline V lookup: CDR1 LNHDA, CDR2 SQIVND (reference sequence). The CDR3 nucleotides are TGTGCCAGTAGCGTCGTAACGGGACAGGGAAACCCCTACGAGCAGTACTTC. Protein product: CASSVVTGQGNPYEQYF.

The chain joins TRBV3-1 (or the pseudogene TRBV3-2) to TRBJ2-7, with D tentatively TRBD1 (5 bases). The CDR3 totals 13 residues. Trimming removed 4 bases from V and 5 bases from J, with 12 bases in between. Germline V lookup: CDR1 LGHDT, CDR2 YNNKEL (reference sequence). The CDR3 DNA is TGTGCCAGCAGCCGGGGCCCTGGAGACGAGCAGTACTTC. This sequence encodes CASSRGPGDEQYF.

This clone was recorded only once. The chain combines TRBV9 with TRBJ1-2, with D unresolved. This CDR3 has 15 amino acids. CDR1 is SGDLS and CDR2 is YYNGEE in the germline V gene. Trimming left V 4 bases short and J 4 bases short, with 17 bases between. CDR3 bases: TGTGCCAGCAGCCCTTCGGGTGACCCCGGCTATGGCTACACCTTC. Protein: CASSPSGDPGYGYTF.

V gene TRBV5-1 combines with J gene TRBJ1-2; D gene ambiguous. Trimming cost V 0 bases and J 3 bases, with 6 bases left between them. In germline, CDR1 is SGHRS, CDR2 YFSETQ. The CDR3 has 13 residues. The CDR3 protein is CASSLEDYYGYTF. CDR3 coding DNA: TGCGCCAGCAGCTTGGAGGACTACTATGGCTACACCTTC.

V is TRBV6-5 and J is TRBJ1-2, with 8 nucleotides matching TRBD1. Trimming cost V 0 bases and J 10 bases; bases outside gene matches: 4. The CDR3 length is 13 residues. Germline CDR1 and CDR2: MNHEY and SVGAGI. The CDR3 DNA reads as TGTGCCAGCAGTTACTCGTTGACAGGGGACTACACCTTC. Encoded protein: CASSYSLTGDYTF.

This clone was detected a few times. This chain connects TRBV13 to TRBJ1-2; D remains unclear. Looked up from germline, CDR1 is PRHDT and CDR2 is FYEKMQ (reference sequence). V was trimmed by 6 bases and J by 2 bases, leaving 7 bases between them. CDR3 length: 12 residues. In DNA form, the CDR3 reads TGTGCCAGCAGACGGAGCAACTATGGCTACACCTTC. This encodes CASRRSNYGYTF.

The chain carries TRBV29-1 and TRBJ2-5, with 8 nucleotides matching TRBD1. The V and J ends lost 4 bases and 5 bases, in that order; junction bases with no gene match: 6. CDR3 length equals 13 residues. Germline assignment: CDR1 SQVTM and CDR2 ANQGSEA. The DNA of the CDR3 is TGCAGCGTTGGGCAGGGGGCGAAGGAGACCCAGTACTTC. Protein: CSVGQGAKETQYF.

As DNA, the CDR3 is TGTGCCAGCAGCTACGGGTCGGGGAACACTGAAGCTTTCTTT. It specifies CASSYGSGNTEAFF. The J gene is TRBJ1-1, the V gene TRBV5-6; D is unclear. This CDR3 region has 14 residues. Germline loops: CDR1 SGHDT, CDR2 YYEEEE. Trimming cost V 3 bases and J 1 base, with 10 bases left between them. The whole variable domain, filled in from reference TRBV5-6 and TRBJ1-1, reads DAGVTQSPTHLIKTRGQQVTLRCSPKSGHDTVSWYQQALGQGPQFIFQYYEEEERQRGNFPDRFSGHQFPNYSSELNVNALLLGDSALYLCASSYGSGNTEAFFGQGTRLTVV.

The CDR3 is CASSGQAIGGGYTF. CDR3 coding DNA: TGTGCCAGCAGCGGACAGGCGATTGGCGGTGGCTACACCTTC. The rearrangement uses TRBV7-6 and TRBJ1-2; 7 bases fit TRBD1. The CDR3 is 14 amino acids. The V gene's germline CDR1 is SGHVS and CDR2 FNYEAQ. Losses at the gene ends were 5 bases for V and 7 bases for J; bases not matched to a gene: 10.

DNA of the CDR3: TGCAGTGCTAGCAGGGAAGAGACCCAGTACTTC. Translated: CSASREETQYF. V gene TRBV20-1 combines with J gene TRBJ2-5; D possibly corresponds to TRBD1 (5 bases). The CDR3 has 11 amino acids. The germline V and J ends were trimmed by 3 bases and 3 bases, with 5 bases remaining between them. Germline assignment: CDR1 DFQATT and CDR2 SNEGSKA (reference sequence).